These T cell receptor beta chains were read from a single sample in a study of regulatory T cells in long-lasting Graves disease. TCRdb passed the multiplex PCR reads through MiXCR, listing each CDR3 protein once. This sample has 350,000 to 550,000 distinct CDR3 sequences; 14% occur once, and the top ten carry approximately 17%. These data were also reused for a study on T cells in Graves' hyperthyroidism and ophthalmopathy.

This specimen was peripheral blood mononuclear cells (PBMCs), taken at new diagnosis, from a patient treated with antithyroid drugs. These TCRs come from a woman aged 45 to 65 with Graves disease. CDR3s include the opening cysteine and the closing phenylalanine or tryptophan. A D gene is named only where the DNA matches it firmly. Size is stated for part of the rows, as once, few or many counts, or as a class when the clone is expanded.

V,J,size,D,DNA,CDR3
TRBV2,TRBJ2-5,many,.,TGTGCCAGCAGTGAACAGGGAATCCAAGAGACCCAGTACTTC,CASSEQGIQETQYF
TRBV20-1,TRBJ2-4,many,TRBD2,TGCAGTGCTATTAGCGGGAGGACCAAAAACATTCAGTACTTC,CSAISGRTKNIQYF
TRBV5-1,TRBJ2-1,.,.,TGCGCCAGCAGCTTGCCCGAGAAGGCCTACAATGAGCAGTTCTTC,CASSLPEKAYNEQFF
TRBV5-4,TRBJ2-1,.,TRBD2,TGTGCCAGCAGCTTGGTGGTAGCGGGAGTGGGGTTCGATGAGCAGTTCTTC,CASSLVVAGVGFDEQFF
TRBV28,TRBJ2-7,.,TRBD1,TGTGCCAGCAGTCTTCTAACAGGGGACCTCTACGAGCAGTACTTC,CASSLLTGDLYEQYF
TRBV5-1,TRBJ1-4,many,TRBD1,TGCGCCAGCAGCTTGGCGGGACAGGGTAATGAAAAACTGTTTTTT,CASSLAGQGNEKLFF
TRBV5-1,TRBJ1-4,few,.,TGCGCCAGCAGCTTGATTTCAGGGGAAAAACTGTTTTTT,CASSLISGEKLFF
TRBV2,TRBJ2-3,many,.,TGTGCCAGCAGTGAAGCGGCGAATACGCAGTATTTT,CASSEAANTQYF
TRBV6-2/TRBV6-3,TRBJ2-1,many,.,TGTGCCAGCAGTTATGAGGGAGAAAGCAATGAGCAGTTCTTC,CASSYEGESNEQFF
TRBV2,TRBJ1-2,many,TRBD1,TGTGCCAGCAGTGAAGCGGGAGGGGGCGCTTACTATGGCTACACCTTC,CASSEAGGGAYYGYTF
TRBV10-1,TRBJ2-7,many,.,TGCGCCAGCAGTGTTAGCAGGGGACGCGAGCAGTACTTC,CASSVSRGREQYF
TRBV2,TRBJ2-4,many,TRBD2,TGTGCCAGCAGTGGACGGACTAGCGGGGTGTGGAACATTCAGTACTTC,CASSGRTSGVWNIQYF
TRBV6-2/TRBV6-3,TRBJ2-7,many,.,TGTGCCAGCAGTTACTCCGGACAGTCGTCTTTCTACGAGCAGTACTTC,CASSYSGQSSFYEQYF
TRBV7-8,TRBJ2-2,.,TRBD1,TGTGCCAGCAGCCGGACAGGGGGGACGAACACCGGGGAGCTGTTTTTT,CASSRTGGTNTGELFF
TRBV29-1,TRBJ1-2,.,TRBD1,TGCAGCTCATCGACAGGGACCTCCGGAGGAGGCTATGGCTACACCTTC,CSSSTGTSGGGYGYTF
TRBV6-1,TRBJ2-2,.,.,TGTGCCCTAGGACACCCGAACACCGGGGAGCTGTTTTTT,CALGHPNTGELFF
TRBV2,TRBJ2-3,many,TRBD2,TGTGCCAGCAGTGAACGTCCAGCGGCGGGAGGCACAGATACGCAGTATTTT,CASSERPAAGGTDTQYF
TRBV5-1,TRBJ1-2,many,.,TGCGCCAGCAGCTTGGCGGCTCCGGCCAGTTTAAACTATGGCTACACCTTC,CASSLAAPASLNYGYTF
TRBV3-1,TRBJ2-7,many,.,TGTGCCAGCAGCCTGGACACTTGGTCTGGATACGAGCAGTACTTC,CASSLDTWSGYEQYF
TRBV12-3/TRBV12-4,TRBJ2-1,many,.,TGTGCCAGCAGTTTAGGGAGAAGACAGCCGGCTAGCAATGAGCAGTTCTTC,CASSLGRRQPASNEQFF
TRBV30,TRBJ2-2,.,TRBD1,TGTGCCTGGATGCGACAGGGTGGATGGCTGTTTTTT,CAWMRQGGWLFF
TRBV5-1,TRBJ1-3,.,TRBD1,TGCGCCAGCAGCCCAGGGACAGGCTCTGGAAACACCATATATTTT,CASSPGTGSGNTIYF
TRBV5-1,TRBJ2-2,many,.,TGCGCCAGCAGCTTGGAGGCCAACCGGCCCCCGAACACCGGGGAGCTGTTTTTT,CASSLEANRPPNTGELFF
TRBV27,TRBJ2-1,.,.,TGTGCCAGCAGTCAACTGACTATCCCCCACAATGAGCAGTTCTTC,CASSQLTIPHNEQFF
TRBV7-9,TRBJ2-7,few,TRBD1,TGTGCCAGCAGCTCAACCCGGGACAGGGGACCCTACGAGCAGTACTTC,CASSSTRDRGPYEQYF
TRBV5-1,TRBJ2-7,few,.,TGCGCCGACTGGGGGACGGACTACGAGCAGTACTTC,CADWGTDYEQYF
TRBV2,TRBJ2-7,many,.,TGTGCCAGCAGTGAAGCCCACCAGCGGTCCTACGAGCAGTACTTC,CASSEAHQRSYEQYF
TRBV6-1,TRBJ1-2,.,.,TGTGCCACCACGGTTTGGCCCGAGGGCTATGGCTACACCTTC,CATTVWPEGYGYTF
TRBV28,TRBJ2-3,many,.,TGTGCCAGCAGTCTCCCCCGCACAGATACGCAGTATTTT,CASSLPRTDTQYF
TRBV20-1,TRBJ2-5,few,.,TGCAGTGCTAGAGATTTCAGGGGGAGGAACCAAGAGACCCAGTACTTC,CSARDFRGRNQETQYF
TRBV6-1,TRBJ2-7,many,TRBD2,TGTGCCAGCAGAGATCCCAGCGGGAACTACGAGCAGTACTTC,CASRDPSGNYEQYF
TRBV24-1,TRBJ1-1,few,TRBD1,TGTGCCACCAGTGATAAATCAGGACAGGGGGCTAACACTGAAGCTTTCTTT,CATSDKSGQGANTEAFF
TRBV27,TRBJ2-5,many,TRBD2,TGTGCCAGCAGGACTAGCGGCAGGGCCCAGTACTTC,CASRTSGRAQYF
TRBV7-3,TRBJ2-5,.,TRBD1,TGTGCCAGCAGCTTAGCGACAGGGGTCGAAGAGACCCAGTACTTC,CASSLATGVEETQYF
TRBV7-3,TRBJ2-1,many,.,TGTGCCAGCAGCTTATATTTGACAGGCTCCTACAATGAGCAGTTCTTC,CASSLYLTGSYNEQFF
TRBV10-3,TRBJ2-1,few,TRBD2,TGTGCCATCAGTGAATCAACCGGGACTAACAATGAGCAGTTCTTC,CAISESTGTNNEQFF
TRBV19,TRBJ2-5,.,.,TGTGCCAGTAGCACGTGGGCAGGGCGTCGGGAGACCCAGTACTTC,CASSTWAGRRETQYF
TRBV28,TRBJ1-1,many,TRBD1,TGTGCCAGCTTTCCTTGGACAGGGCTGAACACTGAAGCTTTCTTT,CASFPWTGLNTEAFF
TRBV27,TRBJ2-7,few,.,TGTGCCAGCAGGGGGATACTAAGGACAGAGGGCTACGAGCAGTACTTC,CASRGILRTEGYEQYF
TRBV7-9,TRBJ1-4,.,TRBD1,TGTGCCAGCAGCTTAGCTAGGGACAGGGTCGCGGCTAATGAAAAACTGTTTTTT,CASSLARDRVAANEKLFF
TRBV20-1,TRBJ1-2,.,TRBD1,TGCAGTGCTCAAGACCCCGCGCTGGGACAGGGGGTTCCTTACTATGGCTACACCTTC,CSAQDPALGQGVPYYGYTF
TRBV27,TRBJ2-7,many,.,TGTGCCAGCACCCCCCTGGGGCGGGGCTCCTACGAGCAGTACTTC,CASTPLGRGSYEQYF
TRBV2,TRBJ2-3,.,.,TGTGCCAGCAGTCGGGACACCCAATCCACAGATACGCAGTATTTT,CASSRDTQSTDTQYF
TRBV5-1,TRBJ2-3,many,TRBD1,TGCGCCAGCAGCTTGGGACAGGGCGTAGATACGCAGTATTTT,CASSLGQGVDTQYF
TRBV7-2,TRBJ2-3,few,TRBD2,TGTGCCAGCAGCGAGAGCGGGACCCTCACAGATACGCAGTATTTT,CASSESGTLTDTQYF
TRBV30,TRBJ1-1,.,.,TGTGCCTGGAGTGTTGGACACTCGAGGACTGAAGCTTTCTTT,CAWSVGHSRTEAFF
TRBV20-1,TRBJ2-7,.,TRBD1,TGCAGTGCGGACCAGGACAGGGACGACGAGCAGTACTTC,CSADQDRDDEQYF
TRBV4-2,TRBJ2-1,few,.,TGTGCCAGCAGCCAACCTTCCTCTAGCTACAATGAGCAGTTCTTC,CASSQPSSSYNEQFF
TRBV9,TRBJ2-1,.,.,TGTGCCAGCAGCGGGCAAGGAAGCGATAATGAGCAGTTCTTC,CASSGQGSDNEQFF
TRBV2,TRBJ2-2,many,.,TGTGCCACCCGCAGTGGGGATACACCGAACACCGGGGAGCTGTTTTTT,CATRSGDTPNTGELFF
TRBV29-1,TRBJ2-3,.,.,TGCAGCGTTGCCCGGGACACAGATACGCAGTATTTT,CSVARDTDTQYF
TRBV2,TRBJ1-1,many,.,TGTGCCAGCATTGGGGTGAACACTGAAGCTTTCTTT,CASIGVNTEAFF
TRBV7-2,TRBJ2-1,.,TRBD2,TGTGCCAGCAGCCCTCATAGCGGGAGCCGTGGGGACAATGAGCAGTTCTTC,CASSPHSGSRGDNEQFF